This T cell receptor beta chain emerged from a study of T cells in Graves' hyperthyroidism and ophthalmopathy. Across the whole study: Any treatment followed the collection of peripheral blood at initial diagnosis. Findings and caveats of the study: Most expanded thyroid clonotypes above 0.001 recurred in blood.

The source material, RNA transcripts, was used to amplify TCR beta CDR3 regions. HTBI primers were the set used in a first-round RT-PCR of the TCR CDR3. One entry per CDR3 protein, called by TCRdb with MiXCR from the multiplex PCR reads. The sample lists 490,000 or so distinct CDR3 sequences; 20% to 25% were seen once. Between the trimmed V and J ends, which lost 1 base and 5 bases, there was a span of 1 base. Germline V gives CDR1 MNHNY, CDR2 SVGAGI (reference sequence). The CDR3 runs to 11 residues. The table lists this clonotype with many counts. Its target is unknown. Exclusion followed for patients with uncontrolled infection, other autoimmune disease, pregnancy or lactation. 8.5 to 10 ml of fresh peripheral blood supplied the PBMCs.

Sequences were obtained from blood. The source is a woman aged 70-85 years with Graves' ophthalmopathy. The gene calls are TRBV6-6 and TRBJ2-3, with D unclear. This CDR3 reads CASSYLDTQYF. The CDR3 DNA reads as TGTGCCAGCAGTTACTTAGATACGCAGTATTTT.